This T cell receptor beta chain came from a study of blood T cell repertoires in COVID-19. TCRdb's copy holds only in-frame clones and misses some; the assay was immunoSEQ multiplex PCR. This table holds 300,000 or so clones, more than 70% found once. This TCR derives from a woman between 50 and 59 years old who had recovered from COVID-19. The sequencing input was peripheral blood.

CDR3 sequence reads: CASSIGSAGGYNEQFF. The DNA for the CDR3 is TGTGCCAGTAGTATAGGGTCGGCGGGGGGGTACAATGAGCAGTTCTTC. The V and J genes are TRBV19 and TRBJ2-1; 9 bases map to TRBD2. Germline loops: CDR1 LNHDA, CDR2 SQIVND (reference sequence). Germline trimming cut 1 base from V and 4 bases from J; bases unmatched to any gene: 5. This CDR3 comprises 16 residues.